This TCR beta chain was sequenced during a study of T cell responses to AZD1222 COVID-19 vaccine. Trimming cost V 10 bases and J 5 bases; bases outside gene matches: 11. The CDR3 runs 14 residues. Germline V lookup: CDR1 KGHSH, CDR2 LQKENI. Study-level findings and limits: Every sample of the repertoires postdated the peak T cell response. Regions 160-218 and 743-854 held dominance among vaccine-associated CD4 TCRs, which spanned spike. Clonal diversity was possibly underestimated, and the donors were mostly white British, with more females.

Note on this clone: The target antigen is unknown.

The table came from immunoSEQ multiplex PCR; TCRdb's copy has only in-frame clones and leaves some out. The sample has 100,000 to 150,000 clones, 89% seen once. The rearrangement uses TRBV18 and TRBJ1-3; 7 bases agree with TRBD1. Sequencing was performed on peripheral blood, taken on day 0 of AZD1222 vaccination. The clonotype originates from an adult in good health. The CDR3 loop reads CATTSGTVRNTIYF. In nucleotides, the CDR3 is TGTGCCACCACATCTGGGACAGTACGAAACACCATATATTTT.